The clone carrying this T cell receptor (beta chain) was observed a handful of times. The antigen remains undetermined. TCRdb called the RT-PCR reads again in MiXCR, with one record for every CDR3 protein. The table shows fewer than 550,000 distinct CDR3 sequences, with less than 30% occurring only once. V was pared by 5 bases and J by 1 base, with 9 bases between. The germline CDR1 and CDR2 sequences are SGHAT and FQNNGV. The CDR3 has 15 amino acids. This sample was taken from a study of response to subunit inactivated influenza vaccine. Study outcomes and limitations: That few new T cells are recruited by each seasonal influenza vaccination was the authors' suggestion.

The V and J genes are TRBV11-2 and TRBJ2-6; D is ambiguous. The input for sequencing was CD4+ T cells sorted from PBMCs, taken more than 4 days after vaccination. The sequence was collected from a man over 45 who received an inactivated influenza vaccine. The CDR3 here is CASSPYGSGANVLTF. The DNA for the CDR3 is TGTGCCAGCAGCCCCTACGGGTCTGGGGCCAACGTCCTGACTTTC. Filled out from reference TRBV11-2 and TRBJ2-6, the complete variable domain reads EAGVAQSPRYKIIEKRQSVAFWCNPISGHATLYWYQQILGQGPKLLIQFQNNGVVDDSQLPKDRFSAERLKGVDSTLKIQPAKLEDSAVYLCASSPYGSGANVLTFGAGSRLTVL.